This paragraph covers one TCR beta chain sequence. This record belongs to a study of T cells after yellow fever vaccination. MiXCR was run by TCRdb on the 5' RACE reads, yielding one entry per CDR3 protein. The top ten clones hold just under 20% of a sample with around 320,000 distinct CDR3 sequences, over 3.5% of them seen once. The germline CDR1 and CDR2 sequences are LGHNT and FRNRAP. CDR3 length: 17 residues. Trimming cost V 0 bases and J 1 base; bases outside gene matches: 8. This clonotype was obtained from a man younger than 30 who received the YFV17D yellow fever vaccine. The material was PBMCs, obtained 15 days after the yellow fever booster vaccination. The chain has TRBV12-5 and TRBJ1-1; TRBD1 agrees at 7 bases. This CDR3 is CASGLVLRGRENTEAFF. The CDR3, as DNA: TGTGCTAGTGGTTTGGTACTTAGGGGGCGGGAGAACACTGAAGCTTTCTTT.